A selection of T cell receptor beta chains follows, all from one sample in a study of preoperative IRX-2 immunotherapy in early breast cancer. Measured with immunoSEQ multiplex PCR; TCRdb has only the in-frame clones, and not every one. The sample holds 25,000 to 30,000 clones, about 68% seen once. Material: lymph node tissue, obtained after IRX-2 immunotherapy. Receptors originate from a human donor with breast cancer. CDR3s include the opening cysteine and the closing phenylalanine or tryptophan. Fields, in order: J gene, V gene, D gene, clone size, CDR3 DNA, CDR3 protein. D genes are given only for firm matches. Clone size is shown for a subset of rows, as once, few, many or a class of expanded clone.

j_call: TRBJ1-2; v_call: TRBV6-8; d_call: .; clone_size: few; cdr3_nt: TGTGCCAGCAGTTACGGCAGCTATGGCTACACCTTC; cdr3_aa: CASSYGSYGYTF
j_call: TRBJ2-1; v_call: TRBV15; d_call: TRBD2; clone_size: .; cdr3_nt: TGTGCCACCAGCAGGGAAGGACTAGCGGGATGGAATGAGCAGTTCTTC; cdr3_aa: CATSREGLAGWNEQFF
j_call: TRBJ2-5; v_call: TRBV1; d_call: .; clone_size: .; cdr3_nt: TGCGCCAGCAGCCAAGAAACGGGGACAGGGCTTCGTAGCAAAGAGACCCAGTACTTC; cdr3_aa: CASSQETGTGLRSKETQYF
j_call: TRBJ2-7; v_call: TRBV5-1; d_call: .; clone_size: .; cdr3_nt: TGCGCCAGCAGCACCGTCTACGGCAAATACGAGCAGTACTTC; cdr3_aa: CASSTVYGKYEQYF
j_call: TRBJ1-5; v_call: TRBV28; d_call: .; clone_size: .; cdr3_nt: TGTGCCAGCAGTTTACGTCCCAAGAGTATTATGCAGCCCCAGCATTTT; cdr3_aa: CASSLRPKSIMQPQHF
j_call: TRBJ1-1; v_call: TRBV2; d_call: .; clone_size: .; cdr3_nt: TGTGCCAGCCGAGGGACCTTGAACACTGAAGCTTTCTTT; cdr3_aa: CASRGTLNTEAFF
j_call: TRBJ2-2; v_call: TRBV6-8; d_call: TRBD2; clone_size: .; cdr3_nt: TGTGCCAGCAGAATAGCGGGACGGGTCGGGGAGCTGTTTTTT; cdr3_aa: CASRIAGRVGELFF
j_call: TRBJ2-5; v_call: TRBV1; d_call: .; clone_size: .; cdr3_nt: TGCGCCAGCAGCCAAGTTCAGGCTCTCGAGTACCAAGAGACCCAGTACTTC; cdr3_aa: CASSQVQALEYQETQYF
j_call: TRBJ2-5; v_call: TRBV23-1; d_call: .; clone_size: .; cdr3_nt: TGCGCCAGCAGCTTGTACACCCTGGAGACCCAGTACTTC; cdr3_aa: CASSLYTLETQYF
j_call: TRBJ2-6; v_call: TRBV6-8; d_call: .; clone_size: once; cdr3_nt: TGTGCCAGTCAACAGGGAACTTACTCTGGGGCCAACGTCCTGACTTTC; cdr3_aa: CASQQGTYSGANVLTF
j_call: TRBJ2-7; v_call: TRBV22-1; d_call: .; clone_size: .; cdr3_nt: TGTGCCACCAGTGACCCGGACAGGGGTCTCAACGAGCAGTACTTC; cdr3_aa: CATSDPDRGLNEQYF
j_call: TRBJ2-7; v_call: TRBV5-1; d_call: TRBD2; clone_size: .; cdr3_nt: TGCGCCAGCAGCTTGGCTTCTTCGGGAGGGCCAGTCGAGCAGTACTTC; cdr3_aa: CASSLASSGGPVEQYF
j_call: TRBJ1-1; v_call: TRBV23-1; d_call: .; clone_size: .; cdr3_nt: TGCGCCAGCAGTCAATATCCGTTGGCTGAAGCTTTCTTT; cdr3_aa: CASSQYPLAEAFF
j_call: TRBJ2-3; v_call: TRBV11-3; d_call: TRBD2; clone_size: few; cdr3_nt: TGTGCCAGCAGCTCCCCGGGACTAGCGGAAACAGATACGCAGTATTTT; cdr3_aa: CASSSPGLAETDTQYF
j_call: TRBJ2-1; v_call: TRBV6-8; d_call: .; clone_size: .; cdr3_nt: TGTGCCAGCAGACAGGGTTACAATGAGCAGTTCTTC; cdr3_aa: CASRQGYNEQFF
j_call: TRBJ2-7; v_call: TRBV11-3; d_call: TRBD1; clone_size: .; cdr3_nt: TGTGCCAGCACCGAAGGACAGGGTGAAGGCGAGCAGTACTTC; cdr3_aa: CASTEGQGEGEQYF
j_call: TRBJ1-1; v_call: TRBV6-8; d_call: .; clone_size: .; cdr3_nt: TGTGCCAGCAGTTACTCGTTGGGGGCGAAAGCTTTCTTT; cdr3_aa: CASSYSLGAKAFF
j_call: TRBJ1-5; v_call: TRBV19; d_call: TRBD1; clone_size: few; cdr3_nt: TGTGCCAGTAGTGGACCTGGGACAGGGGGCGGGCAGCCCCAGCATTTT; cdr3_aa: CASSGPGTGGGQPQHF
j_call: TRBJ1-2; v_call: TRBV7-8; d_call: TRBD1; clone_size: .; cdr3_nt: TGTGCCAGCAGCTTATACACGACAGGGGGCTACACCTTC; cdr3_aa: CASSLYTTGGYTF
j_call: TRBJ2-1; v_call: TRBV6-7; d_call: TRBD1; clone_size: .; cdr3_nt: TGTGCCAGCAGTTTGACAGGGAAGTACAATGAGCAGTTCTTC; cdr3_aa: CASSLTGKYNEQFF
j_call: TRBJ2-2; v_call: TRBV7-8; d_call: .; clone_size: .; cdr3_nt: TGTGCCAGCATCGTGGGAACGAACACCGGGGAGCTGTTTTTT; cdr3_aa: CASIVGTNTGELFF
j_call: TRBJ1-1; v_call: TRBV11-3; d_call: .; clone_size: few; cdr3_nt: TGTGCCAGCAGCTTTAAGGGCAGGGAGACTGAAGCTTTCTTT; cdr3_aa: CASSFKGRETEAFF
j_call: TRBJ2-5; v_call: TRBV28; d_call: TRBD1; clone_size: .; cdr3_nt: TGTGCCAGCAGTCCCTCGACAGGGACAGAGACCCAGTACTTC; cdr3_aa: CASSPSTGTETQYF
j_call: TRBJ2-7; v_call: TRBV11-3; d_call: TRBD1; clone_size: few; cdr3_nt: TGTGCCAGCAGCTCCGCGGACAGGCTCTCCTACGAGCAGTACTTC; cdr3_aa: CASSSADRLSYEQYF
j_call: TRBJ1-1; v_call: TRBV10-2; d_call: TRBD1; clone_size: .; cdr3_nt: TGCGCCAGCAGTGCAAGTGTTTTGACAGGGGGGGGTAACACTGAAGCTTTCTTT; cdr3_aa: CASSASVLTGGGNTEAFF
j_call: TRBJ2-3; v_call: TRBV7-1; d_call: TRBD2; clone_size: .; cdr3_nt: TGTGCCAGCAGCTCCAGACTAGCGGGAGTCGGAGATACGCAGTATTTT; cdr3_aa: CASSSRLAGVGDTQYF
j_call: TRBJ1-1; v_call: TRBV6-8; d_call: .; clone_size: .; cdr3_nt: TGTGCCAGCCGCGGGGTGGTGAGCACTGAAGCTTTCTTT; cdr3_aa: CASRGVVSTEAFF
j_call: TRBJ1-4; v_call: TRBV5-1; d_call: TRBD1; clone_size: .; cdr3_nt: TGCGCCAGCGGTGAAGGGGGCTCGGGAGAAAAACTGTTTTTT; cdr3_aa: CASGEGGSGEKLFF
j_call: TRBJ2-1; v_call: TRBV29-1; d_call: TRBD2; clone_size: .; cdr3_nt: TGCAGCGTTGAAGCACCGACTAGCGGAGCGGTCGATGAGCAGTTCTTC; cdr3_aa: CSVEAPTSGAVDEQFF
j_call: TRBJ1-3; v_call: TRBV10-3; d_call: .; clone_size: .; cdr3_nt: TGTGCCATCAGTGACCCTAGGGACTCTGGAAACACCATATATTTT; cdr3_aa: CAISDPRDSGNTIYF
j_call: TRBJ2-7; v_call: TRBV19; d_call: TRBD2; clone_size: .; cdr3_nt: TGTGCCAGTAGTATAACTAGCGGGTCCCCCGAGCAGTACTTC; cdr3_aa: CASSITSGSPEQYF
j_call: TRBJ1-2; v_call: TRBV6-8; d_call: TRBD1; clone_size: .; cdr3_nt: TGTGCCAGCAGTTACAGAGTTGGGGGGGACAGCTATGGCTACACCTTC; cdr3_aa: CASSYRVGGDSYGYTF
j_call: TRBJ1-3; v_call: TRBV6-8; d_call: .; clone_size: .; cdr3_nt: TGTGCCAGCAGTTACGGGATTTACTCTGGAAACACCATATATTTT; cdr3_aa: CASSYGIYSGNTIYF
j_call: TRBJ2-7; v_call: TRBV18; d_call: .; clone_size: .; cdr3_nt: TGTGCCAACCCAACAGGCCAGGGTCTCTCCTACGAGCAGTACTTC; cdr3_aa: CANPTGQGLSYEQYF
j_call: TRBJ1-5; v_call: TRBV6-8; d_call: .; clone_size: medium-sized; cdr3_nt: TGTGCCAGCACCTCAAACGAACAATTGCCCCAGCATTTT; cdr3_aa: CASTSNEQLPQHF
j_call: TRBJ1-1; v_call: TRBV6-8; d_call: .; clone_size: .; cdr3_nt: TGTGCCAGCAGTTACTCAAAGAACACTGAAGCTTTCTTT; cdr3_aa: CASSYSKNTEAFF
j_call: TRBJ1-2; v_call: TRBV11-3; d_call: TRBD1; clone_size: .; cdr3_nt: TGTGCCAGCAGCTTACTCGCGGGACAGGGCAACGGCTACACCTTC; cdr3_aa: CASSLLAGQGNGYTF
j_call: TRBJ1-3; v_call: TRBV6-8; d_call: .; clone_size: .; cdr3_nt: TGTGCCAGCAGCCACCTTGAGGACACCATATATTTT; cdr3_aa: CASSHLEDTIYF
j_call: TRBJ2-3; v_call: TRBV29-1; d_call: TRBD1; clone_size: .; cdr3_nt: TGCAGCGTTGACACAGGGGGAGGCACAGATACGCAGTATTTT; cdr3_aa: CSVDTGGGTDTQYF
j_call: TRBJ2-1; v_call: TRBV11-3; d_call: .; clone_size: .; cdr3_nt: TGTGCCAGCAGCTTATGGCCTAGCGCAGACAATGAGCAGTTCTTC; cdr3_aa: CASSLWPSADNEQFF